A selection of T cell receptor beta chains follows, all from one sample in a study of cytotoxic CD8 clonotypes in ibrutinib-treated CLL. Measured with immunoSEQ multiplex PCR; TCRdb has only the in-frame clones, and not every one. The sample records roughly 160,000 clones, roughly 77% being singletons. This material consisted of PBMCs, taken after 12 months of ibrutinib treatment. These receptors were taken from a human donor with chronic lymphocytic leukemia. CDR3s include the opening cysteine and the closing phenylalanine or tryptophan. The D gene is left open where the match is weak. For some rows the clone size is stated as once, few or many, or as a class when expanded; others skip it.

d_call: TRBD2
j_call: TRBJ2-1
cdr3_length: 18
v_call: TRBV7-8
clone_size: .
cdr3_aa: CASSLVILAGGPDNEQFF
cdr3_nt: TGTGCCAGCAGCTTAGTTATCCTAGCGGGGGGACCGGACAATGAGCAGTTCTTC

d_call: .
j_call: TRBJ2-4
cdr3_length: 13
v_call: TRBV27
clone_size: .
cdr3_aa: CASSWGDKNTQYF
cdr3_nt: TGTGCCAGCAGCTGGGGGGATAAAAACACTCAGTACTTC

d_call: TRBD1
j_call: TRBJ1-1
cdr3_length: 16
v_call: TRBV10-3
clone_size: .
cdr3_aa: CAISETPGQKNTEAFF
cdr3_nt: TGTGCCATCAGTGAGACTCCGGGACAGAAGAACACTGAAGCTTTCTTT

d_call: TRBD2
j_call: TRBJ2-7
cdr3_length: 15
v_call: TRBV18
clone_size: .
cdr3_aa: CASSVGLAGTYEQYF
cdr3_nt: TGTGCCAGCTCAGTGGGACTAGCGGGGACCTACGAGCAGTACTTC

d_call: TRBD1
j_call: TRBJ2-3
cdr3_length: 13
v_call: TRBV7-8
clone_size: once
cdr3_aa: CASSPNRGDTQYF
cdr3_nt: TGTGCCAGCAGCCCCAACAGGGGGGATACGCAGTATTTT

d_call: .
j_call: TRBJ2-6
cdr3_length: 16
v_call: TRBV27
clone_size: once
cdr3_aa: CASSLIKGSGANVLTF
cdr3_nt: TGTGCCAGCAGTTTAATAAAGGGGTCTGGGGCCAACGTCCTGACTTTC

d_call: TRBD1
j_call: TRBJ2-1
cdr3_length: 14
v_call: TRBV2
clone_size: .
cdr3_aa: CASHSWTGSNEQFF
cdr3_nt: TGTGCCAGCCATTCCTGGACAGGGAGTAATGAGCAGTTCTTC

d_call: TRBD2
j_call: TRBJ2-1
cdr3_length: 16
v_call: TRBV4-2
clone_size: once
cdr3_aa: CASSQASLAGGNEQFF
cdr3_nt: TGTGCCAGCAGCCAAGCATCACTAGCGGGAGGGAATGAGCAGTTCTTC

d_call: .
j_call: TRBJ2-7
cdr3_length: 14
v_call: TRBV2
clone_size: .
cdr3_aa: CASSEQQGIYEQYF
cdr3_nt: TGTGCCAGCAGTGAACAACAGGGTATCTACGAGCAGTACTTC

d_call: TRBD2
j_call: TRBJ2-1
cdr3_length: 17
v_call: TRBV4-2
clone_size: .
cdr3_aa: CASSQESVAGSHNEQFF
cdr3_nt: TGTGCCAGCAGCCAAGAATCAGTAGCGGGGAGCCACAATGAGCAGTTCTTC

d_call: .
j_call: TRBJ2-3
cdr3_length: 15
v_call: TRBV6-5
clone_size: .
cdr3_aa: CASRPQGASTDTQYF
cdr3_nt: TGTGCCAGCAGACCACAGGGAGCGAGCACAGATACGCAGTATTTT

d_call: .
j_call: TRBJ2-7
cdr3_length: 14
v_call: TRBV11-3
clone_size: .
cdr3_aa: CASSLGGASYEQYF
cdr3_nt: TGTGCCAGCAGCTTGGGGGGAGCTTCCTACGAGCAGTACTTC

d_call: .
j_call: TRBJ2-1
cdr3_length: 15
v_call: TRBV10-1
clone_size: .
cdr3_aa: CASSRRGGGMNEQFF
cdr3_nt: TGCGCCAGCAGTAGGAGAGGGGGGGGTATGAATGAGCAGTTCTTC

d_call: TRBD2
j_call: TRBJ2-7
cdr3_length: 14
v_call: TRBV5-6
clone_size: .
cdr3_aa: CASSLAGLSYEQYF
cdr3_nt: TGTGCCAGCAGCCTAGCGGGCCTTTCCTACGAGCAGTACTTC

d_call: .
j_call: TRBJ2-7
cdr3_length: 14
v_call: TRBV7-9
clone_size: .
cdr3_aa: CASSFETNAYEQYF
cdr3_nt: TGTGCCAGCAGCTTCGAGACTAACGCATACGAGCAGTACTTC

d_call: TRBD2
j_call: TRBJ2-2
cdr3_length: 17
v_call: TRBV19
clone_size: .
cdr3_aa: CASSSRLAGESTGELFF
cdr3_nt: TGTGCCAGTAGTAGTAGACTAGCGGGGGAAAGCACCGGGGAGCTGTTTTTT

d_call: TRBD1
j_call: TRBJ1-3
cdr3_length: 14
v_call: TRBV28
clone_size: .
cdr3_aa: CASRERDREYTIYF
cdr3_nt: TGTGCCAGCAGGGAAAGGGACAGGGAATACACCATATATTTT

d_call: .
j_call: TRBJ1-1
cdr3_length: 14
v_call: TRBV28
clone_size: .
cdr3_aa: CASSPSSMNTEAFF
cdr3_nt: TGTGCCAGCAGTCCCTCCTCGATGAACACTGAAGCTTTCTTT

d_call: TRBD1
j_call: TRBJ2-3
cdr3_length: 17
v_call: TRBV7-2
clone_size: once
cdr3_aa: CASSKDHRGRGTDTQYF
cdr3_nt: TGTGCCAGCAGCAAAGACCACAGGGGGCGCGGCACAGATACGCAGTATTTT

d_call: TRBD1
j_call: TRBJ2-1
cdr3_length: 15
v_call: TRBV11-1
clone_size: .
cdr3_aa: CASSLDRGKGVEQFF
cdr3_nt: TGTGCCAGCAGCTTGGACAGGGGCAAGGGCGTCGAGCAGTTCTTC

d_call: .
j_call: TRBJ1-5
cdr3_length: 12
v_call: TRBV28
clone_size: many
cdr3_aa: CASSFNVQPQHF
cdr3_nt: TGTGCCAGCAGTTTTAACGTTCAGCCCCAGCATTTT

d_call: .
j_call: TRBJ2-3
cdr3_length: 12
v_call: TRBV21-1
clone_size: .
cdr3_aa: CASQGTTDTQYF
cdr3_nt: TGTGCCAGCCAGGGGACCACAGATACGCAGTATTTT

d_call: TRBD2
j_call: TRBJ2-2
cdr3_length: 17
v_call: TRBV11-2
clone_size: .
cdr3_aa: CASSFRSSGGAPRELFF
cdr3_nt: TGTGCCAGCAGCTTTCGATCTAGCGGGGGGGCACCCCGGGAGCTGTTTTTT

d_call: .
j_call: TRBJ1-5
cdr3_length: 14
v_call: TRBV18
clone_size: .
cdr3_aa: CASSLTGPYQPQHF
cdr3_nt: TGTGCCAGCTCCCTAACCGGCCCGTATCAGCCCCAGCATTTT

d_call: TRBD1
j_call: TRBJ2-2
cdr3_length: 16
v_call: TRBV5-4
clone_size: once
cdr3_aa: CASNTRTGRRTGELFF
cdr3_nt: TGTGCCAGCAACACGAGGACAGGCAGACGCACCGGGGAGCTGTTTTTT

d_call: .
j_call: TRBJ1-5
cdr3_length: 15
v_call: TRBV28
clone_size: .
cdr3_aa: CASSFGQGGNQPQHF
cdr3_nt: TGTGCCAGCAGTTTCGGGCAGGGAGGCAATCAGCCCCAGCATTTT

d_call: .
j_call: TRBJ2-2
cdr3_length: 12
v_call: TRBV7-2
clone_size: few
cdr3_aa: CASSYGGGELFF
cdr3_nt: TGTGCCAGCAGCTACGGCGGCGGGGAGCTGTTTTTT

d_call: .
j_call: TRBJ1-1
cdr3_length: 14
v_call: TRBV6-1
clone_size: .
cdr3_aa: CASTWGERDTEAFF
cdr3_nt: TGTGCCAGCACGTGGGGGGAGAGGGACACTGAAGCTTTCTTT

d_call: TRBD1
j_call: TRBJ1-5
cdr3_length: 14
v_call: TRBV6-5
clone_size: .
cdr3_aa: CASSGTGKGQPQHF
cdr3_nt: TGTGCCAGCAGCGGGACAGGGAAAGGCCAGCCCCAGCATTTT

d_call: .
j_call: TRBJ2-1
cdr3_length: 20
v_call: TRBV21-1
clone_size: few
cdr3_aa: CASSKIDYMVGSLLGHEQFF
cdr3_nt: TGTGCCAGCAGCAAAATCGATTATATGGTCGGTAGCTTACTAGGCCATGAGCAGTTCTTC

d_call: TRBD2
j_call: TRBJ2-1
cdr3_length: 15
v_call: TRBV11-2
clone_size: .
cdr3_aa: CASSFSVAGYNEQFF
cdr3_nt: TGTGCCAGCAGCTTCTCGGTAGCGGGCTACAATGAGCAGTTCTTC

d_call: .
j_call: TRBJ1-1
cdr3_length: 14
v_call: TRBV18
clone_size: .
cdr3_aa: CASSPLPGNTEAFF
cdr3_nt: TGTGCCAGCTCACCGCTACCAGGGAACACTGAAGCTTTCTTT

d_call: .
j_call: TRBJ2-7
cdr3_length: 13
v_call: TRBV30
clone_size: .
cdr3_aa: CAWSRTVRYEQYF
cdr3_nt: TGTGCCTGGTCGAGGACAGTACGGTACGAGCAGTACTTC

d_call: .
j_call: TRBJ1-3
cdr3_length: 16
v_call: TRBV19
clone_size: .
cdr3_aa: CASSETSQGRRNTIYF
cdr3_nt: TGTGCCAGTAGTGAAACCTCTCAGGGGAGGAGAAACACCATATATTTT

d_call: .
j_call: TRBJ1-1
cdr3_length: 12
v_call: TRBV5-4
clone_size: .
cdr3_aa: CASSPRNTEAFF
cdr3_nt: TGTGCCAGCAGCCCAAGAAACACTGAAGCTTTCTTT

d_call: .
j_call: TRBJ2-7
cdr3_length: 14
v_call: TRBV4-1
clone_size: few
cdr3_aa: CASSQVPRGYEQYF
cdr3_nt: TGCGCCAGCAGCCAAGTTCCCCGAGGGTACGAGCAGTACTTC

d_call: .
j_call: TRBJ2-7
cdr3_length: 17
v_call: TRBV5-4
clone_size: .
cdr3_aa: CASSLGLGGQTNYEQYF
cdr3_nt: TGTGCCAGCAGCTTGGGCCTGGGGGGCCAAACAAACTACGAGCAGTACTTC

d_call: .
j_call: TRBJ1-3
cdr3_length: 15
v_call: TRBV4-3
clone_size: .
cdr3_aa: CASSQEEGGGNTIYF
cdr3_nt: TGCGCCAGCAGCCAAGAAGAAGGTGGTGGAAACACCATATATTTT

d_call: .
j_call: TRBJ2-5
cdr3_length: 15
v_call: TRBV25-1
clone_size: once
cdr3_aa: CASSEFETHSGTQYF
cdr3_nt: TGTGCCAGCAGTGAATTCGAAACCCATTCGGGGACCCAGTACTTC

d_call: TRBD2
j_call: TRBJ2-7
cdr3_length: 14
v_call: TRBV6-5
clone_size: .
cdr3_aa: CASSLAGGPYEQYF
cdr3_nt: TGTGCCAGCAGTCTAGCGGGAGGGCCCTACGAGCAGTACTTC

d_call: .
j_call: TRBJ1-3
cdr3_length: 14
v_call: TRBV14
clone_size: .
cdr3_aa: CASSQGGAGNTIYF
cdr3_nt: TGTGCCAGCAGCCAAGGGGGGGCTGGAAACACCATATATTTT

d_call: .
j_call: TRBJ1-3
cdr3_length: 16
v_call: TRBV19
clone_size: .
cdr3_aa: CASSIRSTAPGNTIYF
cdr3_nt: TGTGCCAGTAGTATTCGGTCGACAGCTCCTGGAAACACCATATATTTT

d_call: .
j_call: TRBJ1-4
cdr3_length: 16
v_call: TRBV7-8
clone_size: .
cdr3_aa: CASSVRSTISGEKLFF
cdr3_nt: TGTGCCAGCAGCGTCCGATCGACGATATCCGGGGAAAAACTGTTTTTT

d_call: .
j_call: TRBJ2-3
cdr3_length: 15
v_call: TRBV5-4
clone_size: .
cdr3_aa: CASSLVGDSSDTQYF
cdr3_nt: TGTGCCAGCAGCTTGGTTGGAGACAGTTCAGATACGCAGTATTTT

d_call: TRBD1
j_call: TRBJ2-7
cdr3_length: 13
v_call: TRBV5-1
clone_size: .
cdr3_aa: CASSTRQGSEQYF
cdr3_nt: TGCGCCAGCAGCACCCGACAGGGAAGCGAGCAGTACTTC

d_call: .
j_call: TRBJ1-5
cdr3_length: 14
v_call: TRBV5-8
clone_size: .
cdr3_aa: CASSLSGGDQPQHF
cdr3_nt: TGTGCCAGCAGCCTTAGCGGGGGGGATCAGCCCCAGCATTTT

d_call: .
j_call: TRBJ1-6
cdr3_length: 14
v_call: TRBV4-1
clone_size: .
cdr3_aa: CASSQGLGNSPLHF
cdr3_nt: TGCGCCAGCAGCCAGGGTCTGGGGAATTCACCCCTCCACTTT

d_call: .
j_call: TRBJ2-3
cdr3_length: 15
v_call: TRBV10-3
clone_size: .
cdr3_aa: CAIRVTGQAGDTQYF
cdr3_nt: TGTGCCATCAGGGTGACAGGGCAAGCGGGAGATACGCAGTATTTT

d_call: TRBD2
j_call: TRBJ2-7
cdr3_length: 16
v_call: TRBV28
clone_size: .
cdr3_aa: CASRLGLAGSLAEQYF
cdr3_nt: TGTGCCAGCAGGCTGGGACTAGCGGGATCCCTAGCCGAGCAGTACTTC

d_call: .
j_call: TRBJ2-2
cdr3_length: 16
v_call: TRBV7-2
clone_size: .
cdr3_aa: CASSLVVARGGGELFF
cdr3_nt: TGTGCCAGCAGCTTAGTCGTGGCACGAGGGGGCGGGGAGCTGTTTTTT

d_call: TRBD1
j_call: TRBJ2-1
cdr3_length: 16
v_call: TRBV4-2
clone_size: .
cdr3_aa: CASSQTDRGTYNEQFF
cdr3_nt: TGTGCCAGCAGCCAGACGGACAGGGGGACCTACAATGAGCAGTTCTTC

d_call: .
j_call: TRBJ1-1
cdr3_length: 18
v_call: TRBV5-1
clone_size: few
cdr3_aa: CASSLAGTLGKRNTEAFF
cdr3_nt: TGCGCCAGCAGCTTGGCCGGTACTTTGGGGAAACGGAACACTGAAGCTTTCTTT

d_call: .
j_call: TRBJ1-2
cdr3_length: 15
v_call: TRBV6-5
clone_size: .
cdr3_aa: CASSYRAGASYGYTF
cdr3_nt: TGTGCCAGCAGTTACCGGGCAGGGGCTAGCTATGGCTATACCTTC

d_call: .
j_call: TRBJ1-5
cdr3_length: 12
v_call: TRBV11-2
clone_size: .
cdr3_aa: CASSPVGQPQHF
cdr3_nt: TGTGCCAGCAGCCCTGTGGGGCAGCCCCAGCATTTT

d_call: TRBD1
j_call: TRBJ1-2
cdr3_length: 15
v_call: TRBV2
clone_size: .
cdr3_aa: CVSSPGTGTNYGYTF
cdr3_nt: TGTGTCAGCAGTCCCGGGACAGGGACTAACTATGGCTACACCTTC

d_call: .
j_call: TRBJ2-3
cdr3_length: 18
v_call: TRBV5-1
clone_size: once
cdr3_aa: CASSPGSLFFSPTDTQYF
cdr3_nt: TGCGCCAGCAGTCCAGGATCCCTTTTTTTCAGTCCCACAGATACGCAGTATTTT

d_call: TRBD1
j_call: TRBJ2-7
cdr3_length: 14
v_call: TRBV9
clone_size: .
cdr3_aa: CASSVVEGAHEQYF
cdr3_nt: TGTGCCAGCAGCGTAGTTGAGGGGGCCCACGAGCAGTACTTC

d_call: TRBD1
j_call: TRBJ1-2
cdr3_length: 15
v_call: TRBV2
clone_size: .
cdr3_aa: CASSDGTGINYGYTF
cdr3_nt: TGTGCCAGCAGTGACGGGACAGGGATTAACTATGGCTACACCTTC

d_call: .
j_call: TRBJ2-1
cdr3_length: 15
v_call: TRBV27
clone_size: once
cdr3_aa: CASSLRLVGLNEQFF
cdr3_nt: TGTGCCAGCAGCCTGAGACTAGTCGGCTTAAATGAGCAGTTCTTC

d_call: .
j_call: TRBJ2-2
cdr3_length: 16
v_call: TRBV5-1
clone_size: .
cdr3_aa: CASSSKTRANTGELFF
cdr3_nt: TGCGCCAGCAGCTCCAAGACACGAGCGAACACCGGGGAGCTGTTTTTT